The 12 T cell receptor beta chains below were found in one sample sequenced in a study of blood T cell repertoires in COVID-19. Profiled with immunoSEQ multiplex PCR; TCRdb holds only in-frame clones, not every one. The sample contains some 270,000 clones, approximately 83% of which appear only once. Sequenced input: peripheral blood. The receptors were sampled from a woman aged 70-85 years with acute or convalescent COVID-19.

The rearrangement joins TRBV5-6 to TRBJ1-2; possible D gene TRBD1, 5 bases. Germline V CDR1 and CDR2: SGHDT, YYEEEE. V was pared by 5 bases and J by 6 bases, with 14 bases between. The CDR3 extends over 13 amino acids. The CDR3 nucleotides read TGTGCCAGCAGACTAACAGGAGAACATGGCTACACCTTC. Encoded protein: CASRLTGEHGYTF.

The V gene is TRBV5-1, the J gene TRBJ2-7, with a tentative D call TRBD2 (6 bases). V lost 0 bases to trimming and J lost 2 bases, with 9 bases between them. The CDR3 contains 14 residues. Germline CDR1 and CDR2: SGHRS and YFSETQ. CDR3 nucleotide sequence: TGCGCCAGCAGCTTGGGGGAGGTCCCCTACGAGCAGTACTTC. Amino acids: CASSLGEVPYEQYF.

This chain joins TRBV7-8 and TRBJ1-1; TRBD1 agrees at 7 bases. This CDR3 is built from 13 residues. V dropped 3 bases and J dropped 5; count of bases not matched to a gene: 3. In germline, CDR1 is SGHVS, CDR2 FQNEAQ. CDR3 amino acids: CASSFNRGTEAFF. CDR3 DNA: TGTGCCAGCAGCTTCAACAGGGGAACTGAAGCTTTCTTT.

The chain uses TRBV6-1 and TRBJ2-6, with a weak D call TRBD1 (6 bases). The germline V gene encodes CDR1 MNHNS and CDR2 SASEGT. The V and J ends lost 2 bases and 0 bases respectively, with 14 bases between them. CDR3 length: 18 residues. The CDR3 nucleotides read TGTGCCAGCAGTGAACCCCAGACAGGCTTCTCTGGGGCCAACGTCCTGACTTTC. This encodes CASSEPQTGFSGANVLTF.

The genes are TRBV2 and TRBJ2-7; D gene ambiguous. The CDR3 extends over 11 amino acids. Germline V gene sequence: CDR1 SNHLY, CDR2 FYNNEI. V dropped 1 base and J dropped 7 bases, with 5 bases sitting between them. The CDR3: CASSEGREQYF. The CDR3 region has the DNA TGTGCCAGCAGTGAAGGGAGAGAGCAGTACTTC.

The CDR3, as DNA: TGTGCCTGGAGCGGGGTTTCCGGGGAGCTGTTTTTT. The encoded protein is CAWSGVSGELFF. The V gene is TRBV30, the J gene TRBJ2-2; D might be TRBD2 (5 bases). The CDR3 length is 12 residues. Germline CDR1 and CDR2: GTSNPN and SVGIG (reference sequence). V was cut by 3 bases and J by 6 bases, with 8 bases left in between.

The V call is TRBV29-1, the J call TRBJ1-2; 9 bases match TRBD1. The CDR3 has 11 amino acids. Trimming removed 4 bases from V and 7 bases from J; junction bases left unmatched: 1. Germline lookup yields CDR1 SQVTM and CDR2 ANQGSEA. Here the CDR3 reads CSVVDRGGYTF. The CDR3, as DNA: TGCAGCGTTGTGGACAGGGGTGGCTACACCTTC.

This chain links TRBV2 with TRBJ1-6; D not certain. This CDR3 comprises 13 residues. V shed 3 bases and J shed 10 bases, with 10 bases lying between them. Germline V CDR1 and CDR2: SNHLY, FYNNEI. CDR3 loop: CASSEPLGSPLHF. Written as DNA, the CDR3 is TGTGCCAGCAGTGAGCCACTAGGGTCACCCCTCCACTTT.

Here the CDR3 DNA reads TGTGCCAGTAGTATAGTTCACAGGGGCTCCGGTGAAAAACTGTTTTTT. This encodes CASSIVHRGSGEKLFF. This chain joins TRBV19 and TRBJ1-4, with 7 nucleotides matching TRBD1. Trimming took 1 base from V and 7 from J; bases not matched to a gene: 9. The CDR3 is 16 amino acids. Germline-derived CDR1 and CDR2 are LNHDA and SQIVND (reference sequence).

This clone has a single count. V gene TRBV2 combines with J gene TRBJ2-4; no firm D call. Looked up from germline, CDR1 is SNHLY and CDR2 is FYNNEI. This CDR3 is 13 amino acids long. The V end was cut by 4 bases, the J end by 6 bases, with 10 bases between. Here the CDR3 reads CASSVPEANIQYF. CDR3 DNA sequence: TGTGCCAGCAGTGTACCCGAGGCAAACATTCAGTACTTC.

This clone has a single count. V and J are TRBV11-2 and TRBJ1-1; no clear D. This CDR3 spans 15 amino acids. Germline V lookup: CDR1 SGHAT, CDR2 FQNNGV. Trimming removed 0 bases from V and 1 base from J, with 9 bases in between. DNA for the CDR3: TGTGCCAGCAGCTTAGAGATTCGGGGGAACACTGAAGCTTTCTTT. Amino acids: CASSLEIRGNTEAFF. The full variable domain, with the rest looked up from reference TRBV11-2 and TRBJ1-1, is EAGVAQSPRYKIIEKRQSVAFWCNPISGHATLYWYQQILGQGPKLLIQFQNNGVVDDSQLPKDRFSAERLKGVDSTLKIQPAKLEDSAVYLCASSLEIRGNTEAFFGQGTRLTVV.

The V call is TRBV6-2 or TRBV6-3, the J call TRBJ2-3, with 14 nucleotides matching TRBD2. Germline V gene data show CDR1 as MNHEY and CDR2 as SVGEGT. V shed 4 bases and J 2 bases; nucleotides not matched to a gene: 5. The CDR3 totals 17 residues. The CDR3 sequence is CASSLGTSGGLTDTQYF. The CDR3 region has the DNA TGTGCCAGCAGTTTGGGGACTAGCGGGGGCCTCACAGATACGCAGTATTTT.